The 10 T cell receptor beta chains below all came from one sample that was sequenced in a study of blood T cell repertoires in COVID-19. Clones were read by immunoSEQ multiplex PCR, and TCRdb kept only the in-frame ones, dropping some. The sample lists approximately 220,000 clones, roughly 84% occurring once. Sequenced: peripheral blood. These receptors were obtained from a woman aged 25 to 39 who had recovered from COVID-19.

The chain is built from TRBV28 and TRBJ1-2; TRBD1 matches 9 bases. Looked up from germline, CDR1 is MDHEN and CDR2 is SYDVKM. This CDR3 has 17 amino acids. With V trimmed by 3 bases and J by 6 bases, 14 bases remained unmatched. The chain's CDR3 is CASSFSTYRGQRNGYTF. CDR3 DNA sequence: TGTGCCAGCAGTTTCTCAACCTACAGGGGGCAAAGGAATGGCTACACCTTC.

DNA of the CDR3: TGTGCCAGCAGCCAAGGAGGCGAGAACACCGGGGAGCTGTTTTTT. Its translation is CASSQGGENTGELFF. The chain links TRBV4-2 to TRBJ2-2, with D hard to call. Germline CDR1 is LGHNA and CDR2 is YNFKEQ. The CDR3 has 15 residues. Between the trimmed V and J ends, which lost 1 base and 1 base, there was a span of 7 bases.

This chain links TRBV2 with TRBJ2-7; D is perhaps TRBD2 (5 bases). The length of the CDR3 is 16 residues. Trimming took off 2 bases at V and 0 bases at J, with 14 bases between the two ends. Per germline, CDR1 SNHLY and CDR2 FYNNEI. CDR3 in amino acids: CASSETGSGFSYEQYF. CDR3 nucleotide sequence: TGTGCCAGCAGTGAAACGGGTTCGGGGTTCTCCTACGAGCAGTACTTC.

The gene calls are TRBV7-2 and TRBJ2-1; TRBD1 might be the D (6 bases). The germline V gene has CDR1 SGHTA and CDR2 FQGNSA. The CDR3 is 14 residues long. The V gene lost 1 base and the J gene lost 5 bases, with 9 bases spanning the gap. The CDR3 is CASSLGPGDNEQFF. The CDR3, as DNA: TGTGCCAGCAGCTTAGGCCCAGGGGACAATGAGCAGTTCTTC.

In this sample, this clone turned up many times. The chain recombines TRBV28 with TRBJ2-1, with D hard to call. From germline, CDR1 is MDHEN and CDR2 SYDVKM. CDR3 length: 11 residues. Trimming left V 3 bases short and J 12 bases short, with 9 bases between. CDR3 DNA sequence: TGTGCCAGCAGTTTGACTCGAACGCAGTTCTTC. Protein sequence: CASSLTRTQFF.

V usage is TRBV30 and J usage is TRBJ2-1, with D maybe TRBD1 (5 bases). Germline lookup yields CDR1 GTSNPN and CDR2 SVGIG (reference sequence). This CDR3 is 13 amino acids long. V was clipped by 5 bases and J by 3 bases, with 11 bases between them. The CDR3 loop is CAWGEDSYNEQFF. In DNA, the CDR3 is TGTGCCTGGGGAGAAGACAGCTACAATGAGCAGTTCTTC.

The V gene is TRBV19, the J gene TRBJ2-6; D call uncertain. Germline-derived CDR1 and CDR2 are LNHDA and SQIVND (reference sequence). The ends were cut back, 6 bases at V and 2 bases at J, with 5 bases in the middle. This CDR3 region has 13 residues. The CDR3 spells CASSVTGANVLTF. DNA of the CDR3: TGTGCCAGTAGCGTAACTGGGGCCAACGTCCTGACTTTC. The entire variable domain, with the rest obtained from reference TRBV19 and TRBJ2-6, is as follows: DGGITQSPKYLFRKEGQNVTLSCEQNLNHDAMYWYRQDPGQGLRLIYYSQIVNDFQKGDIAEGYSVSREKKESFPLTVTSAQKNPTAFYLCASSVTGANVLTFGAGSRLTVL.

CDR3 nucleotides: TGTGCCAGCAGTGACGTGGGACTAGCTTCCTACAATGAGCAGTTCTTC. Encoded protein: CASSDVGLASYNEQFF. This chain links TRBV6-4 with TRBJ2-1; 9 bases line up with TRBD2. Trimming removed 2 bases from V and 1 base from J; junction bases left unmatched: 3. Looked up from germline, CDR1 is MRHNA and CDR2 is SNTAGT. The length of the CDR3 is 16 residues.

This chain connects TRBV30 to TRBJ2-3; 7 nucleotides align to TRBD2. V shed 4 bases, J shed 2 bases, and the junction held 6 bases outside the gene matches. Germline CDR1 is GTSNPN and CDR2 is SVGIG (reference sequence). The CDR3 runs 14 residues. The CDR3 DNA reads TGTGCCTGGACCAGCGGGACTTCCACAGATACGCAGTATTTT. Amino acid sequence: CAWTSGTSTDTQYF.

The J gene is TRBJ2-7, the V gene TRBV19; 9 nucleotides match TRBD1. CDR3 length equals 16 residues. V lost 5 bases, J lost 2 bases, and 10 bases stayed unmatched. Germline CDR1 reads LNHDA; CDR2 reads SQIVND (reference sequence). The CDR3: CASSLPGQGNTYEQYF. The CDR3 DNA is TGTGCCAGTAGTTTACCGGGACAGGGTAATACCTACGAGCAGTACTTC.